The 11 T cell receptor beta chains presented below share a single source sample, sequenced in a study of blood T cell repertoires in COVID-19. Here immunoSEQ multiplex PCR was the method, and the copy in TCRdb shows in-frame clones only, minus some. The table shows some 200,000 clones, with 86% occurring only once. Sample: peripheral blood. Receptors were obtained from a man aged 80 or over with acute or convalescent COVID-19.

The chain joins TRBV29-1 to TRBJ1-2, with TRBD1 matching over 10 bases. Germline CDR1 SQVTM, CDR2 ANQGSEA. The CDR3 spans 16 residues. After removal of 6 bases from V and 1 base from J, the junction contained 11 bases not matched to a gene. CDR3 in amino acids: CSVGPGQGSRNYGYTF. CDR3 bases: TGCAGCGTCGGACCGGGACAGGGGTCTCGTAACTATGGCTACACCTTC.

The J gene is TRBJ1-2, the V gene TRBV4-1; a weak D match, TRBD1 (5 bases). In germline, CDR1 is MGHRA, CDR2 YSYEKL. Trimming pared 4 bases from V and 1 base from J, leaving 13 bases between. This CDR3 spans 15 amino acids. This chain's CDR3 is CASSPQKGFNYGYTF. The CDR3 DNA reads TGCGCCAGCAGCCCCCAGAAGGGGTTTAACTATGGCTACACCTTC.

The V and J genes are TRBV2 and TRBJ2-7; TRBD1 matches at 8 bases. V dropped 6 bases and J dropped 0; count of bases not matched to a gene: 4. Germline V lookup: CDR1 SNHLY, CDR2 FYNNEI. This CDR3 region has 14 residues. As DNA, the CDR3 is TGTGCCAGCAGGATAGACAGGGGCTCCTACGAGCAGTACTTC. Encoded protein: CASRIDRGSYEQYF.

The chain uses TRBV6-5 and TRBJ1-1; D gene ambiguous. V was pared by 0 bases and J by 7 bases, with 9 bases between. The V gene's germline CDR1 is MNHEY and CDR2 SVGAGI. CDR3 size: 13 residues. The CDR3 here is CASSYSKLREAFF. CDR3 nucleotides: TGTGCCAGCAGTTACTCTAAGTTGCGTGAAGCTTTCTTT.

As to this clone: The junction differs from germline at one of its ends, possibly a read error. The chain is built from TRBV19 and TRBJ1-2; 7 bases fit TRBD1. CDR3 length equals 15 residues. Germline V gene lookup returns CDR1 LNHDA and CDR2 SQIVND (reference sequence). The CDR3 DNA is TGTGCCAGTAGTACCACCTGGACAGGCGACTATGGTTACACCTTC. This gives the protein CASSTTWTGDYGYTF.

The chain carries TRBV24-1 and TRBJ1-1; the D gene is possibly TRBD1 (5 bases). This CDR3 is built from 14 residues. The V end was cut by 3 bases, the J end by 0 bases, with 7 bases between. Germline V gives CDR1 KGHDR, CDR2 SFDVKD. CDR3 in DNA: TGTGCCACCAGTGATGCGGGGCTGAACACTGAAGCTTTCTTT. Amino acids: CATSDAGLNTEAFF.

The V and J genes are TRBV7-2 and TRBJ2-7; D perhaps matches TRBD2 (5 bases). This CDR3 region has 15 residues. The V gene's germline CDR1 is SGHTA and CDR2 FQGNSA. V shed 1 base and J shed 0 bases, with 10 bases lying between them. DNA for the CDR3: TGTGCCAGCAGCTTAGTGAGCGGTCTCTCCTACGAGCAGTACTTC. Translated, it gives CASSLVSGLSYEQYF.

This chain connects TRBV24-1 to TRBJ1-5; D remains ambiguous. Trimming removed 2 bases at V and 13 bases at J, with 14 bases between. Germline CDR1 and CDR2: KGHDR and SFDVKD. The CDR3 consists of 13 residues. Here the CDR3 reads CATSDSEGTSQHF. The CDR3 DNA is TGTGCCACCAGTGATTCGGAGGGTACCTCTCAGCATTTT.

V is TRBV7-2 and J is TRBJ2-7; D might be TRBD2 (6 bases). The germline V gene has CDR1 SGHTA and CDR2 FQGNSA. Trimming shortened V by 8 bases and J by 0 bases, and 14 bases separated the two germline ends. The CDR3 has 14 amino acids. The CDR3 sequence is CASRAGPSSYEQYF. In DNA, the CDR3 is TGTGCCAGCCGAGCGGGCCCGTCCTCCTACGAGCAGTACTTC.

The chain joins TRBV7-3 to TRBJ2-3; 7 positions match TRBD1. Germline assignment: CDR1 SGHTA and CDR2 FQGTGA. CDR3 size: 12 residues. V dropped 5 bases and J dropped 9; count of bases not matched to a gene: 5. CDR3 loop: CASSEDRDTQYF. The CDR3 DNA reads as TGTGCCAGCAGCGAAGACAGGGACACGCAGTATTTT.

V usage is TRBV6-4 and J usage is TRBJ2-3; the match to TRBD2 covers 10 bases. Per the germline V gene, CDR1 is MRHNA and CDR2 is SNTAGT. This CDR3 contains 15 residues. Trimming cost V 4 bases and J 2 bases; bases outside gene matches: 3. Here the CDR3 DNA reads TGTGCCAGCAGTGTCCTAGCGGGGGCCACAGATACGCAGTATTTT. Residues: CASSVLAGATDTQYF.